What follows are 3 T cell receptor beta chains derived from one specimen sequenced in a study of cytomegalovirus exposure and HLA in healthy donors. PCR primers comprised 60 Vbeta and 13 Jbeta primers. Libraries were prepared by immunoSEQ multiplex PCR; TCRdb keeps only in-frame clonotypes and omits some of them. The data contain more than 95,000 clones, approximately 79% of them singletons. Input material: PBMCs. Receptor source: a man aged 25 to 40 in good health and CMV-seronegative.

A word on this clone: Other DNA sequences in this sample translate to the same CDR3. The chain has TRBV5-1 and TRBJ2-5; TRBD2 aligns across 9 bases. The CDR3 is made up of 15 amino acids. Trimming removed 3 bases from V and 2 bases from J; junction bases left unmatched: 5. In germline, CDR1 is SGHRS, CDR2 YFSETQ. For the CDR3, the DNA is TGCGCCAGCAGCTCCTTAGCGGGGGTACAAGAGACCCAGTACTTC. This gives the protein CASSSLAGVQETQYF.

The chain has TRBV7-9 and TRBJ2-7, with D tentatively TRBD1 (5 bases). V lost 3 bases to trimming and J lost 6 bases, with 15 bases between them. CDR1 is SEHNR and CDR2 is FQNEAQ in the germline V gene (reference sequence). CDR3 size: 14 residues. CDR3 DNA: TGTGCCAGCAGCTTTGATGCAGGGATGGGCGAGCAGTACTTC. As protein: CASSFDAGMGEQYF.

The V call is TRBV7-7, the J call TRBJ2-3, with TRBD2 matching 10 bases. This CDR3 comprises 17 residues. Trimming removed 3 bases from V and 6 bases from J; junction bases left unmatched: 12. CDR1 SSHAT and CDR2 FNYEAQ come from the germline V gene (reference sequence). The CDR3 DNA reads TGTGCCAGCAGCTTGGGGGCTAGCGGGGGTTGGGCGGATACGCAGTATTTT. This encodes CASSLGASGGWADTQYF.